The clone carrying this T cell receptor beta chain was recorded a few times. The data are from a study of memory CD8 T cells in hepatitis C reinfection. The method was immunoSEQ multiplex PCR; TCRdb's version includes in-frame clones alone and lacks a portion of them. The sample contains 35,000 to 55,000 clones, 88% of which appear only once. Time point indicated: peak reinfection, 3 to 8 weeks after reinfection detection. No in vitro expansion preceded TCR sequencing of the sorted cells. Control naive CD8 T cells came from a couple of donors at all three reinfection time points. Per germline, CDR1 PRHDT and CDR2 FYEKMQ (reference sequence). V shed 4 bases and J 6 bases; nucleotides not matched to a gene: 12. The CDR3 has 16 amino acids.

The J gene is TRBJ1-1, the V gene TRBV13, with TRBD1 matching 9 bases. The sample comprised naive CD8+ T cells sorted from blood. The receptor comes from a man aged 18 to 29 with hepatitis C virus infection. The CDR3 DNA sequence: TGTGCCAGCAGCTCCCGGGACAGGGCCCTGAGGCCTGAAGCTTTCTTT. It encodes CASSSRDRALRPEAFF.